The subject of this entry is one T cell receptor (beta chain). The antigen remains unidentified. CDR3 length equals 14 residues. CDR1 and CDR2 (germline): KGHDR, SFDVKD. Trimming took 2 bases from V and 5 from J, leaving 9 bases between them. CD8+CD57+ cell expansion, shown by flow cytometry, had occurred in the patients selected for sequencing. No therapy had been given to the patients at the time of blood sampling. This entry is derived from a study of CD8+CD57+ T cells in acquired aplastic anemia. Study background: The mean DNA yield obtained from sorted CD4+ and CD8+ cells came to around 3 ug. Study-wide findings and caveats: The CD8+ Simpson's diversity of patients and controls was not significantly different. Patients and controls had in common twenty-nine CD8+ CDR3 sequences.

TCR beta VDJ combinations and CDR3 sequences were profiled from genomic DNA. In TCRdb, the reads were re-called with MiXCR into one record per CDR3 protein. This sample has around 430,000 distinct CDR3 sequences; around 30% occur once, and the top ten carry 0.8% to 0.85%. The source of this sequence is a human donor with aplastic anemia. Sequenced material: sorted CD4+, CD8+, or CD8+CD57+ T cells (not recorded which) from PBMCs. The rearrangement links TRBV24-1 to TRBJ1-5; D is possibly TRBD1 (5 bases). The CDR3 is CATSDSRDHQPQHF. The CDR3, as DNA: TGTGCCACCAGTGATTCCCGGGACCATCAGCCCCAGCATTTT.